This T cell receptor (beta chain) was identified in a study of blood T cells in healthy people across ages. At the level of the study: When template switching was applied, about one barcoded beta molecule was captured per two T cells.

Through a sample-barcoded 5' primer and a J-beta primer mix, a second PCR was run for roughly 6 to 11 cycles. Via MiXCR, TCRdb re-called the 5' RACE reads, giving one row per CDR3 protein. The data hold about 580,000 distinct CDR3 sequences, with around 48% observed a single time. The CDR3 length is 12 residues. With 5 bases clipped from V and 10 bases from J, the junction kept 9 bases outside the gene matches. The germline V gene encodes CDR1 DFQATT and CDR2 SNEGSKA (reference sequence). The chain couples TRBV20-1 to TRBJ1-1; 8 bases line up with TRBD1. The receptor comes from an elderly man in good health. Sequencing was performed on blood. DNA of the CDR3: TGCAGTGCTGGACACAGGGGGGTGGGAGCTTTCTTT. Residues: CSAGHRGVGAFF.